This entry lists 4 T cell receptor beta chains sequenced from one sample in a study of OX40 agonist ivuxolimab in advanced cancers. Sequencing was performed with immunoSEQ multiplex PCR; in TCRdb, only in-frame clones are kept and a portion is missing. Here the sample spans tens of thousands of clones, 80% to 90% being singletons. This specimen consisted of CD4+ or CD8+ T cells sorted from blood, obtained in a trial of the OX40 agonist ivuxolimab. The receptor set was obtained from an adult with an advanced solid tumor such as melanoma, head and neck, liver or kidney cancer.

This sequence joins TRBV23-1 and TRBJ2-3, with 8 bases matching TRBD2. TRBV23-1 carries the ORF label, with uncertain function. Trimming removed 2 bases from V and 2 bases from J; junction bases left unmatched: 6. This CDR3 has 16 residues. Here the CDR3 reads CASSQGRGGNTDTQYF. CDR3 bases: TGCGCCAGCAGTCAAGGACGGGGGGGGAACACAGATACGCAGTATTTT.

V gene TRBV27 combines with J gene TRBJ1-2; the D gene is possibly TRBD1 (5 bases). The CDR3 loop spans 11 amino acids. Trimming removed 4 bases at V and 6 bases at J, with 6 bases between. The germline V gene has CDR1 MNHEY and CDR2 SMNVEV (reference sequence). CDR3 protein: CASSSGDGYTF. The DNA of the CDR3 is TGTGCCAGCAGTTCGGGGGATGGCTACACCTTC.

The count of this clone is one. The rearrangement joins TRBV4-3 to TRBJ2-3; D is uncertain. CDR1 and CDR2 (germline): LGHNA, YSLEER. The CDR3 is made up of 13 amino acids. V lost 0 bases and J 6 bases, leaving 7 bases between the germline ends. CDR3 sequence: CASSQDPSDTQYF. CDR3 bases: TGCGCCAGCAGCCAAGACCCCTCCGATACGCAGTATTTT.

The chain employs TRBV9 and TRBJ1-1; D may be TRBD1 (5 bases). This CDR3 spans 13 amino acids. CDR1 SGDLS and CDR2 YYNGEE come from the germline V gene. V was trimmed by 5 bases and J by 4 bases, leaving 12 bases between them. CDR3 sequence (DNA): TGTGCCAGCAGTCATGGGGGGGTCACTGAAGCTTTCTTT. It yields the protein CASSHGGVTEAFF.